The clone carrying this T cell receptor (beta chain) was counted only a few times. The target antigen is unknown. Trimming took off 0 bases at V and 8 bases at J, with 11 bases between the two ends. Germline loops: CDR1 SGHAT, CDR2 FQNNGV. The CDR3 has 15 residues. The sample belongs to a study of T cell repertoires in cytomegalovirus infection. TCRdb independently ran MiXCR on the reads; one entry per CDR3 protein. The sample consists of 650,000 to 850,000 distinct CDR3 sequences, 25% to 30% of them appearing once. The sequence came from a human donor in good health (CMV status not recorded). Some clones in this sample may be carry-over from other donors' samples. The sequenced sample was cultured CD8+ T cells from PBMCs, obtained from culture after CMV antigen stimulation. This chain links TRBV11-2 with TRBJ1-6; no clear D. CDR3: CASSLDRIGYSPLHF. DNA for the CDR3: TGTGCCAGCAGCTTAGATCGGATAGGGTATTCACCCCTCCACTTT.